The 32 T cell receptor beta chains reported below all come from one sample, sequenced in a study of blood T cell repertoires in COVID-19. Method: immunoSEQ multiplex PCR; TCRdb's copy keeps in-frame clones and lacks some. The sample includes 270,000 or so clones, roughly 90% of them seen just once. The material sequenced was peripheral blood. The receptors shown here come from a middle-aged man with acute or convalescent COVID-19.

The rearrangement uses TRBV5-1 and TRBJ1-2; 9 positions agree with TRBD1. This CDR3 is 13 amino acids long. V was clipped by 3 bases and J by 5 bases; unmatched bases: 2. Germline values: CDR1 SGHRS, CDR2 YFSETQ. CDR3 sequence (DNA): TGCGCCAGCAGCTCGGACAGGGGATATGGCTACACCTTC. Its protein is CASSSDRGYGYTF.

This chain connects TRBV19 to TRBJ2-7, with a tentative D call TRBD1 (6 bases). From germline, CDR1 is LNHDA and CDR2 SQIVND (reference sequence). V lost 5 bases and J lost 4, with 15 bases in between. The CDR3 extends over 14 amino acids. CDR3 sequence reads: CASSLPGHPYEQYF. Here the CDR3 DNA reads TGTGCCAGTAGTCTACCGGGACACCCATACGAGCAGTACTTC.

This clone was recorded only once. CDR3 sequence reads: CASSEARGQAGNSPLHF. The CDR3 DNA reads TGTGCCAGCAGTGAAGCGCGTGGACAGGCAGGGAATTCACCCCTCCACTTT. V and J are TRBV6-1 and TRBJ1-6; 7 bases are shared with TRBD1. CDR1 and CDR2 (germline): MNHNS, SASEGT. The CDR3 has 17 residues. The ends lost 0 bases at V and 7 bases at J; junction bases unmatched: 9.

The chain has TRBV3-1 (or the pseudogene TRBV3-2) and TRBJ2-7; 9 bases map to TRBD2. CDR3 size: 17 residues. With 3 bases clipped from V and 0 bases from J, the junction kept 9 bases outside the gene matches. Germline V gene data show CDR1 as LGHDT and CDR2 as YNNKEL (reference sequence). For the CDR3, the DNA is TGTGCCAGCAGCCATGGAGGCGGGGGGGACAACTCCTACGAGCAGTACTTC. Its translation: CASSHGGGGDNSYEQYF.

The rearrangement joins TRBV6-6 to TRBJ1-6; TRBD1 matches 7 bases. The V gene's germline CDR1 is MNHNY and CDR2 SVGAGI (reference sequence). The CDR3 consists of 13 residues. With V trimmed by 10 bases and J by 8 bases, 8 bases remained unmatched. This CDR3 is CATLDRDHSPLHF. As DNA, the CDR3 is TGTGCCACCCTCGACAGGGACCATTCACCCCTCCACTTT.

This rearrangement joins TRBV2 to TRBJ1-5; possible D gene TRBD1, 5 bases. The CDR3 totals 16 residues. Germline-derived CDR1 and CDR2 are SNHLY and FYNNEI. Between the trimmed V and J ends, which lost 1 base and 5 bases, there was a span of 15 bases. CDR3 DNA: TGTGCCAGCAGTGAAGGACAGTTTCCCGAACATCAGCCCCAGCATTTT. Translated, it gives CASSEGQFPEHQPQHF.

A word on this clone: The junction departs from germline at one end; a sequencing error may be responsible. The chain employs TRBV12-3 or TRBV12-4 and TRBJ2-1; 7 nucleotides agree with TRBD1. This CDR3 comprises 12 residues. CDR3 bases: TGTGCCAGCAGTCGACAGGGCAATAAGCAGTTCTTC. This gives the protein CASSRQGNKQFF.

The rearrangement links TRBV30 to TRBJ2-3; 11 bases agree with TRBD2. Germline V lookup: CDR1 GTSNPN, CDR2 SVGIG (reference sequence). This CDR3 has 14 amino acids. With 3 bases clipped from V and 4 bases from J, the junction kept 3 bases outside the gene matches. The CDR3 region is CAWRTSGNADTQYF. Written as DNA, the CDR3 is TGTGCCTGGAGGACTAGCGGGAACGCAGATACGCAGTATTTT. Full variable domain (outside the CDR3, taken from reference TRBV30 and TRBJ2-3): SQTIHQWPATLVQPVGSPLSLECTVEGTSNPNLYWYRQAAGRGLQLLFYSVGIGQISSEVPQNLSASRPQDRQFILSSKKLLLSDSGFYLCAWRTSGNADTQYFGPGTRLTVL.

The chain carries TRBV7-2 and TRBJ1-2; D is ambiguous. The germline V gene has CDR1 SGHTA and CDR2 FQGNSA. Trimming left V 1 base short and J 6 bases short, with 9 bases between. The CDR3 loop spans 13 amino acids. CDR3 DNA sequence: TGTGCCAGCAGCTTAGAGGGAGGCGATGGCTACACCTTC. As protein: CASSLEGGDGYTF.

The chain combines TRBV25-1 with TRBJ2-3, with 11 bases aligning to TRBD1. The V gene's germline CDR1 is MGHDK and CDR2 SYGVNS. The CDR3 has 17 residues. The V gene end was trimmed by 3 bases and the J gene end by 0 bases; junction bases not matched to a gene: 5. The CDR3 DNA is TGTGCCAGCAGTGAGTCGGACAGGGGGCCGAGCACAGATACGCAGTATTTT. As protein: CASSESDRGPSTDTQYF.

The gene calls are TRBV7-3 and TRBJ2-2, with D possibly being TRBD2 (6 bases). Deletions cut 5 bases from V and 2 bases from J, with 9 bases between. CDR3 length: 14 amino acids. Looked up from germline, CDR1 is SGHTA and CDR2 is FQGTGA. CDR3 loop: CASSRDFNTGELFF. CDR3 bases: TGTGCCAGCAGCCGGGACTTCAACACCGGGGAGCTGTTTTTT.

The chain carries TRBV2 and TRBJ2-2; TRBD1 agrees at 8 bases. J lost 5 bases, V lost 8 bases, and 7 bases had no gene match. CDR1 SNHLY and CDR2 FYNNEI come from the germline V gene. The CDR3 totals 14 residues. CDR3 loop: CASSVRGRTGELFF. The CDR3 nucleotides are TGTGCCAGCTCGGTCAGGGGGCGAACCGGGGAGCTGTTTTTT.

The chain carries TRBV6-5 and TRBJ1-1, with 9 nucleotides matching TRBD1. The ends lost 5 bases at V and 2 bases at J; junction bases unmatched: 3. CDR1 is MNHEY, CDR2 SVGAGI, per germline. The CDR3 runs to 14 residues. The CDR3 nucleotides read TGTGCCAGCAGTCAAACAGGGGGCAACACTGAAGCTTTCTTT. Amino acid sequence: CASSQTGGNTEAFF.

This chain uses TRBV2 with TRBJ2-3, with D maybe TRBD1 (6 bases). Germline V gives CDR1 SNHLY, CDR2 FYNNEI. V was cut by 6 bases and J by 0 bases, with 10 bases left in between. The CDR3 consists of 14 residues. For the CDR3, the DNA is TGTGCCAGCAGCCGGACAGCTAGCACAGATACGCAGTATTTT. Translating it yields CASSRTASTDTQYF.

The chain joins TRBV20-1 to TRBJ1-2; a weak D match, TRBD1 (6 bases). Germline CDR1 DFQATT, CDR2 SNEGSKA (reference sequence). CDR3 length: 11 residues. Between the trimmed V and J ends, which lost 4 bases and 8 bases, there was a span of 11 bases. CDR3 region: CSANRVGGYTF. Written as DNA, the CDR3 is TGCAGTGCTAACAGGGTGGGGGGCTACACCTTC.

V and J are TRBV4-2 and TRBJ1-3; possible D gene TRBD1, 6 bases. There are 15 residues in the CDR3. Germline V lookup: CDR1 LGHNA, CDR2 YNFKEQ. Trimming pared 7 bases from V and 0 bases from J, leaving 13 bases between. CDR3 protein: CASKTGPSSGNTIYF. DNA of the CDR3: TGTGCCAGCAAGACAGGACCGTCCTCTGGAAACACCATATATTTT.

V and J are TRBV6-5 and TRBJ2-2; weak D call: TRBD2 (5 bases). Germline V gene sequence: CDR1 MNHEY, CDR2 SVGAGI. V lost 1 base and J 5 bases, leaving 8 bases between the germline ends. The CDR3 extends over 14 amino acids. CDR3 in amino acids: CASSYWTRTGELFF. As DNA, the CDR3 is TGTGCCAGCAGTTACTGGACTCGGACCGGGGAGCTGTTTTTT.

The chain carries TRBV3-1 (or the pseudogene TRBV3-2) and TRBJ2-4; D possibly corresponds to TRBD2 (5 bases). Between the trimmed V and J ends, which lost 4 bases and 5 bases, there was a span of 12 bases. This CDR3 is 14 amino acids long. The V gene's germline CDR1 is LGHDT and CDR2 YNNKEL (reference sequence). Here the CDR3 DNA reads TGTGCCAGCAGCCTCAGAGGGATTGAAAACATTCAGTACTTC. Translated: CASSLRGIENIQYF.

The V gene is TRBV2, the J gene TRBJ1-1, with no clear D. V lost 7 bases and J 5 bases, leaving 14 bases between the germline ends. The CDR3 spans 13 residues. Germline loops: CDR1 SNHLY, CDR2 FYNNEI. The CDR3 coding sequence is TGTGCCAGCATAAGACCTCCGGGGACTGAAGCTTTCTTT. It yields the protein CASIRPPGTEAFF. The variable domain in full, with the rest retrieved from reference TRBV2 and TRBJ1-1, is EPEVTQTPSHQVTQMGQEVILRCVPISNHLYFYWYRQILGQKVEFLVSFYNNEISEKSEIFDDQFSVERPDGSNFTLKIRSTKLEDSAMYFCASIRPPGTEAFFGQGTRLTVV.

The CDR3 sequence: CASSDRAQPQHF. The DNA for the CDR3 is TGCGCCAGCAGCGACAGGGCTCAGCCCCAGCATTTT. This sequence joins TRBV23-1 and TRBJ1-5; TRBD1 matches 7 bases. TRBV23-1 is an ORF, with its function uncertain. The CDR3 consists of 12 residues. V was pared by 6 bases and J by 6 bases, with 2 bases of the junction left unmatched.

The rearrangement joins TRBV5-1 to TRBJ1-5; D gene uncertain. The V gene's germline CDR1 is SGHRS and CDR2 YFSETQ. CDR3 length: 13 residues. The V end was cut by 2 bases, the J end by 4 bases, with 7 bases between. The CDR3 loop reads CASSFDGNQPQHF. Here the CDR3 DNA reads TGCGCCAGCAGCTTCGACGGGAATCAGCCCCAGCATTTT.

This clone appeared once. V gene TRBV23-1 combines with J gene TRBJ1-1; weak D call: TRBD1 (5 bases). TRBV23-1 is filed as an ORF, its function uncertain. V shed 7 bases and J shed 0 bases, with 21 bases lying between them. The CDR3 has 17 residues. Here the CDR3 reads CASTRAPGSGMNTEAFF. In nucleotides, the CDR3 is TGCGCCAGCACCCGGGCACCAGGGTCGGGTATGAACACTGAAGCTTTCTTT.

V and J are TRBV14 and TRBJ1-6, with 10 bases matching TRBD1. Germline CDR1 SGHDN, CDR2 FVKESK. Germline trimming cut 4 bases from V and 10 bases from J; bases unmatched to any gene: 4. This CDR3 is built from 14 residues. This chain's CDR3 is CASSRDRGRSPLHF. The CDR3, as DNA: TGTGCCAGCAGCCGAGACAGGGGGCGGTCACCCCTCCACTTT.

The rearrangement joins TRBV11-1 to TRBJ1-2; D is undetermined. With 4 bases removed from V and 8 bases from J, the gap between germline ends came to 8 bases. Germline CDR1 SGHAT, CDR2 FQDESV (reference sequence). The CDR3 totals 11 residues. CDR3 coding DNA: TGTGCCAGCAGCTCCGGTTACGGCTACACCTTC. Amino acid sequence: CASSSGYGYTF.

This chain joins TRBV5-4 and TRBJ2-3; 7 bases match TRBD1. CDR3 length: 17 amino acids. J lost 0 bases, V lost 2 bases, and 9 bases had no gene match. From germline, CDR1 is SGHNT and CDR2 YYREEE (reference sequence). The CDR3 coding sequence is TGTGCCAGCAGCTTTTTCCCCGGGACAGCTAGCACAGATACGCAGTATTTT. Translating gives CASSFFPGTASTDTQYF.

Concerning this clone: Other DNA variants within this sample encode the same CDR3. CDR3 DNA sequence: TGTGCCAGCAGCTTAGATCAGGGGCAGCCCCAGCATTTT. Residues: CASSLDQGQPQHF. The V and J genes are TRBV11-2 and TRBJ1-5, with D perhaps matching TRBD1 (6 bases). V lost 0 bases, J lost 7 bases, and 7 bases lay in between. In germline, CDR1 is SGHAT, CDR2 FQNNGV. This CDR3 has 13 residues.

The rearrangement links TRBV7-2 to TRBJ1-4; D unresolved. Germline loops: CDR1 SGHTA, CDR2 FQGNSA. The CDR3 covers 15 residues. Trimming stripped 0 bases from V and 7 bases from J, with 12 bases between. In DNA form, the CDR3 reads TGTGCCAGCAGCTTAGCGGGAGCAGGAGGTGAAAAACTGTTTTTT. This gives the protein CASSLAGAGGEKLFF.

A few counts support this clone. The chain combines TRBV14 with TRBJ1-6; possible D gene TRBD1, 5 bases. This CDR3 is 14 amino acids long. The germline V and J ends were trimmed by 2 bases and 8 bases, with 10 bases remaining between them. Germline V gene data show CDR1 as SGHDN and CDR2 as FVKESK. As DNA, the CDR3 is TGTGCCAGCAGCCAACAGGGCCGATATTCACCCCTCCACTTT. Encoded protein: CASSQQGRYSPLHF.

The gene calls are TRBV3-1 (or the pseudogene TRBV3-2) and TRBJ2-3; tentatively, D is TRBD1 (7 bases). The CDR3 spans 14 residues. Germline-derived CDR1 and CDR2 are LGHDT and YNNKEL (reference sequence). The V gene lost 3 bases and the J gene lost 3 bases, with 10 bases spanning the gap. The CDR3 here is CASSHRGVTDTQYF. Here the CDR3 DNA reads TGTGCCAGCAGCCACAGGGGGGTGACAGATACGCAGTATTTT.

This sequence joins TRBV6-5 and TRBJ1-1, with 7 bases that match TRBD1. CDR3 size: 13 residues. With 4 bases clipped from V and 7 bases from J, the junction kept 6 bases outside the gene matches. Germline-derived CDR1 and CDR2 are MNHEY and SVGAGI. Here the CDR3 reads CASSFTGVGEAFF. The CDR3 DNA reads TGTGCCAGCAGTTTTACAGGGGTGGGTGAAGCTTTCTTT.

The V and J genes are TRBV6-1 and TRBJ1-6, with 7 bases that match TRBD1. Germline V lookup: CDR1 MNHNS, CDR2 SASEGT. After removal of 3 bases from V and 10 bases from J, the junction contained 6 bases not matched to a gene. The CDR3 length is 14 residues. The CDR3 bases are TGTGCCAGCAGTGAGGAGGGGGCAAGATCACCCCTCCACTTT. This gives the protein CASSEEGARSPLHF.

This clone appeared a single time. This chain links TRBV5-5 with TRBJ2-1; 11 nucleotides align to TRBD1. This CDR3 contains 18 residues. Germline lookup yields CDR1 SGHKS and CDR2 YYEKEE (reference sequence). The ends lost 4 bases at V and 7 bases at J; junction bases unmatched: 16. As DNA, the CDR3 is TGTGCCAGCAGCCCGGGCCTCCGGACAGGGGGCGGGAAGAATGAGCAGTTCTTC. Translating it yields CASSPGLRTGGGKNEQFF.